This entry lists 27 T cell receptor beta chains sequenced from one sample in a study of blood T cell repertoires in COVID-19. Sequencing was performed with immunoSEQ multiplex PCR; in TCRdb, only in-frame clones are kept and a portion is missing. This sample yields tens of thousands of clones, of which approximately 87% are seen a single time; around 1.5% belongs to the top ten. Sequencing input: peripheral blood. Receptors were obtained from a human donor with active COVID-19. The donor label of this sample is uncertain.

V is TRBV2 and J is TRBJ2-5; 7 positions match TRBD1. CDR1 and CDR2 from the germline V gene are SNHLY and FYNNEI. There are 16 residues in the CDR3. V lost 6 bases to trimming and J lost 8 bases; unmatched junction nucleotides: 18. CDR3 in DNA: TGTGCCAGCAGCGACCGACAGGGTGCACGAGGAGAAACCCAGTACTTC. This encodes CASSDRQGARGETQYF.

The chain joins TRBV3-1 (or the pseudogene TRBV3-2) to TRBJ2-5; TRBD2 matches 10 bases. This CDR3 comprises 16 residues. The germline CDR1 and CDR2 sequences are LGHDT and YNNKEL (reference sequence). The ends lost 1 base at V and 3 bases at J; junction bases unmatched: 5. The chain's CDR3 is CASSQGGAGGKETQYF. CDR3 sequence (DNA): TGTGCCAGCAGCCAAGGAGGAGCGGGGGGGAAAGAGACCCAGTACTTC.

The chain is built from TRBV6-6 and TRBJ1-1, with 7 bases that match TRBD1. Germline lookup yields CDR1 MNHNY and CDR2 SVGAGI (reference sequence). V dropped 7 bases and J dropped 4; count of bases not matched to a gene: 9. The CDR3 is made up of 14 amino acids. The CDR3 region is CASTYPHRGTEAFF. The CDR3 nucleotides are TGTGCCAGCACCTACCCCCACAGGGGCACTGAAGCTTTCTTT.

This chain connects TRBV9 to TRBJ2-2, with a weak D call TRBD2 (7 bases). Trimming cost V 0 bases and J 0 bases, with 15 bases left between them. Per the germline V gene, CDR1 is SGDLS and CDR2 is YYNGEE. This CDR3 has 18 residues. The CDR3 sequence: CASSVATAGASNTGELFF. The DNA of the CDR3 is TGTGCCAGCAGCGTAGCTACGGCGGGGGCATCGAACACCGGGGAGCTGTTTTTT.

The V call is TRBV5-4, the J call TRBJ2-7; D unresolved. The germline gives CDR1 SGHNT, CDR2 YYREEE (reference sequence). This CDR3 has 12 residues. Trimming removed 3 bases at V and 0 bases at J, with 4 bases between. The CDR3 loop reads CASSSNSYEQYF. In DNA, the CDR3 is TGTGCCAGCAGCTCAAACTCCTACGAGCAGTACTTC.

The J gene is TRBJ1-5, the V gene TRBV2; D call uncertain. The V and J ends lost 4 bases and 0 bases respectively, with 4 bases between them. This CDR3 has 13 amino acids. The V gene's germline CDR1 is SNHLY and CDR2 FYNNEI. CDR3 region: CASSASSNQPQHF. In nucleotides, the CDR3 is TGTGCCAGCAGTGCTAGTAGCAATCAGCCCCAGCATTTT.

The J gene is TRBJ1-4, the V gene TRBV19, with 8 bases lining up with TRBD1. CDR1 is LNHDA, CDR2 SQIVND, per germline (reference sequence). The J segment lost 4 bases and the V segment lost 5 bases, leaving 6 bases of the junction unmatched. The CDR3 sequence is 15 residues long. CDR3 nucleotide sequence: TGTGCCAGTAGTTCACAGGGGGGATTTAATGAAAAACTGTTTTTT. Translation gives CASSSQGGFNEKLFF. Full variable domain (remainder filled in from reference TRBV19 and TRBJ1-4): DGGITQSPKYLFRKEGQNVTLSCEQNLNHDAMYWYRQDPGQGLRLIYYSQIVNDFQKGDIAEGYSVSREKKESFPLTVTSAQKNPTAFYLCASSSQGGFNEKLFFGSGTQLSVL.

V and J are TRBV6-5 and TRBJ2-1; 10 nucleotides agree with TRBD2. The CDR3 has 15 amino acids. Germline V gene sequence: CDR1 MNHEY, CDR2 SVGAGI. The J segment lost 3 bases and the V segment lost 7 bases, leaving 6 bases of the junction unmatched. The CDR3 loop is CASTIAGGNYNEQFF. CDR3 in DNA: TGTGCCAGCACCATAGCGGGGGGAAACTACAATGAGCAGTTCTTC.

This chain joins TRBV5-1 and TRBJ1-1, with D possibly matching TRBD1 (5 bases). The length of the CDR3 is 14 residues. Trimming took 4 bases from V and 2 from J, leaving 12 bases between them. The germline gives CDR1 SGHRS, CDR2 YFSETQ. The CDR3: CASSLFQGNTEAFF. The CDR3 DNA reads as TGCGCCAGCAGCCTATTTCAGGGTAACACTGAAGCTTTCTTT.

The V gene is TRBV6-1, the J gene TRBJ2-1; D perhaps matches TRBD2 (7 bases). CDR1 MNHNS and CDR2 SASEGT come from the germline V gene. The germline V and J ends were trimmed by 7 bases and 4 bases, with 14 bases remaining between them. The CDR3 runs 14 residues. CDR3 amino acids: CASKEGGRYNEQFF. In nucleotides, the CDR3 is TGTGCCAGCAAGGAGGGGGGGCGTTACAATGAGCAGTTCTTC.

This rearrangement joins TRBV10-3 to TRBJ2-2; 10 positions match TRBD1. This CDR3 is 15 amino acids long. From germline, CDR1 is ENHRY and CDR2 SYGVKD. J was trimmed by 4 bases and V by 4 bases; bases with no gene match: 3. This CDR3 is CAISVGQGVTGELFF. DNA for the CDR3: TGTGCCATCAGTGTAGGACAGGGGGTCACCGGGGAGCTGTTTTTT.

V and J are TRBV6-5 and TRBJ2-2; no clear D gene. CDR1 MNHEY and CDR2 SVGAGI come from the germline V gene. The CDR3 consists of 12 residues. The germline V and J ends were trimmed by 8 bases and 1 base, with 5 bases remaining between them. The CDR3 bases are TGTGCCAGCTCCAGGAACACCGGGGAGCTGTTTTTT. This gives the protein CASSRNTGELFF.

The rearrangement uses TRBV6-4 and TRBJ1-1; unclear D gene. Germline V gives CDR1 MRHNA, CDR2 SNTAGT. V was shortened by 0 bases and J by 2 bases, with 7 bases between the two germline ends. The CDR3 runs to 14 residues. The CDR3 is CASSDSARNTEAFF. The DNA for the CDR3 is TGTGCCAGCAGTGACTCGGCCCGCAACACTGAAGCTTTCTTT.

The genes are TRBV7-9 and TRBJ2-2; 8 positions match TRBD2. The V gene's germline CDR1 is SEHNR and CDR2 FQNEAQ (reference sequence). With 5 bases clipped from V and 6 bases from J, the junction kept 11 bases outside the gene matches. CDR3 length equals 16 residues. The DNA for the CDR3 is TGTGCCAGCAGCCGGATGGGACTAGAGTCCGCCGGGGAGCTGTTTTTT. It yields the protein CASSRMGLESAGELFF.

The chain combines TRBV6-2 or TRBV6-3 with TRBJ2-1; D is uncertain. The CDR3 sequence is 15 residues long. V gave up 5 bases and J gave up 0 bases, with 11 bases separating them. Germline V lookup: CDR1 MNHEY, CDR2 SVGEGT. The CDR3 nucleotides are TGTGCCAGCAGTACGCAGGTGAGCTCCTACAATGAGCAGTTCTTC. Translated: CASSTQVSSYNEQFF.

The CDR3 coding sequence is TGTGCCAGCAGTTACGGGCTCAGGGGGTTACGGGACACTGAAGCTTTCTTT. As protein: CASSYGLRGLRDTEAFF. The V call is TRBV6-2 or TRBV6-3, the J call TRBJ1-1, with 7 bases fitting TRBD1. The CDR3 spans 17 residues. Germline V gene data show CDR1 as MNHEY and CDR2 as SVGEGT. After removal of 2 bases from V and 3 bases from J, the junction contained 12 bases not matched to a gene.

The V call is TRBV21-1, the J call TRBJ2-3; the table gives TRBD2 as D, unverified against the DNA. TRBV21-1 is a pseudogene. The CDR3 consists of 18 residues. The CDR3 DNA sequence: TGTGCCAGCAGCAAACCCCCTACTAGCGCAAAGGCGAGGGATACGCAGTATTTT. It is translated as CASSKPPTSAKARDTQYF.

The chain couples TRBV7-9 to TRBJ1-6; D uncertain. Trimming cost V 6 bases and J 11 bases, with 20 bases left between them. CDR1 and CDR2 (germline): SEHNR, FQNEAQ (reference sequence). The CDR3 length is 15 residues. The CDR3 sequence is CASRAALRGATPLHF. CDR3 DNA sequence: TGTGCCAGCAGAGCGGCGCTTCGGGGAGCGACACCCCTCCACTTT.

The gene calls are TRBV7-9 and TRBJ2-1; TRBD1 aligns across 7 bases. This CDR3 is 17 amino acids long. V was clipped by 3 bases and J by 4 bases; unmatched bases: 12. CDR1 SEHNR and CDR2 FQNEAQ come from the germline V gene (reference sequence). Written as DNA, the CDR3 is TGTGCCAGCAGCTTCCGCTTTACAGGGGCACCGTACAATGAGCAGTTCTTC. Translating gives CASSFRFTGAPYNEQFF.

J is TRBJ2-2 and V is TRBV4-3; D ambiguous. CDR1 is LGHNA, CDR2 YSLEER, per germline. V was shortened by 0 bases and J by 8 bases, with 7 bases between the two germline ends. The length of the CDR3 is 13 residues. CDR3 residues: CASSQDNLGELFF. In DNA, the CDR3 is TGCGCCAGCAGCCAAGATAACTTGGGGGAGCTGTTTTTT.

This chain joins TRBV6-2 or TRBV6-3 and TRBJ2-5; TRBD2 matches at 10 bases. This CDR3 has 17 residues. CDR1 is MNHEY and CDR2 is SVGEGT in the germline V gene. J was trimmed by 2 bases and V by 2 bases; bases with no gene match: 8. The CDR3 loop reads CASSYGAGGPGQETQYF. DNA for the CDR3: TGTGCCAGCAGTTACGGAGCGGGGGGGCCGGGGCAAGAGACCCAGTACTTC.

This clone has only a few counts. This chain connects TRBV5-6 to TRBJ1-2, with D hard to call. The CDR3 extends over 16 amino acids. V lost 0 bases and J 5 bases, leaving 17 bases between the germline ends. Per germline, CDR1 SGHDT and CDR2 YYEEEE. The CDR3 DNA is TGTGCCAGCAGCTTGGAGCTGAACAGCCTCACATATGGCTACACCTTC. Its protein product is CASSLELNSLTYGYTF.

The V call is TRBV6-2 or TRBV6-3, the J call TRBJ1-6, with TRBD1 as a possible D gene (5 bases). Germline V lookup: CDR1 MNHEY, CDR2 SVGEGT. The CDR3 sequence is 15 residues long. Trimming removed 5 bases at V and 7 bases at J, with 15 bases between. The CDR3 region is CASSPPGLNNSPLHF. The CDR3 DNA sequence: TGTGCCAGCAGTCCCCCGGGACTCAACAATTCACCCCTCCACTTT.

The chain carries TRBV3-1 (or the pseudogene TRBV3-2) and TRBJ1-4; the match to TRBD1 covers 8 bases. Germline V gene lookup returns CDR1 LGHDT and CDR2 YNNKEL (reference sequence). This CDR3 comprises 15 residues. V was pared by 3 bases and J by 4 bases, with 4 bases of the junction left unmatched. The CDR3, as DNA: TGTGCCAGCAGCCAGAGACAGGGGATTAATGAAAAACTGTTTTTT. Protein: CASSQRQGINEKLFF.

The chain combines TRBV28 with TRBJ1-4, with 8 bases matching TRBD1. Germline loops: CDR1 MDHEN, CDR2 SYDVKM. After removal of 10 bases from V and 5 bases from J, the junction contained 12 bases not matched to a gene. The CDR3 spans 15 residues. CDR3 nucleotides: TGTGCCACTGGGGAAAGACAGGGGTCGAATGAAAAACTGTTTTTT. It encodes CATGERQGSNEKLFF. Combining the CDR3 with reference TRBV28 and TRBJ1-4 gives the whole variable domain DVKVTQSSRYLVKRTGEKVFLECVQDMDHENMFWYRQDPGLGLRLIYFSYDVKMKEKGDIPEGYSVSREKKERFSLILESASTNQTSMYLCATGERQGSNEKLFFGSGTQLSVL.

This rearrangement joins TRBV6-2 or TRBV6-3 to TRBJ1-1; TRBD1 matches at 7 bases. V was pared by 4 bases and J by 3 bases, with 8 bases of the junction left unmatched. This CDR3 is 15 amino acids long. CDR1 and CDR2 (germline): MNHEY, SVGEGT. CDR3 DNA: TGTGCCAGCAGTTCTCCGACAGGGTCACACACTGAAGCTTTCTTT. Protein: CASSSPTGSHTEAFF.

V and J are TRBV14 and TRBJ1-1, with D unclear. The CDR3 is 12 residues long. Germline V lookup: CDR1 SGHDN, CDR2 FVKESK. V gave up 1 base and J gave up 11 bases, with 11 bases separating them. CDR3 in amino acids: CASSQVGNVAFF. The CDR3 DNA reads TGTGCCAGCAGCCAAGTGGGCAACGTGGCTTTCTTT.